This TCR beta chain was profiled in a study of beta chain features in type 1 diabetes. For the study at large: Healthy donors and patients showed comparable age, gender and cell yields. Study findings and constraints: VDJ junctions sequenced from type 1 diabetes patients showed fewer insertions and more deletions. Type 1 diabetes patients had TCRB CDR3s that were shorter (moderately but significantly so) in all four CD4+ subsets.

This clone was found a few times. The antigen is undetermined. Expressed TCRB transcripts were sequenced because the isolated RNA had all been reverse transcribed beforehand. The protocol was immunoSEQ multiplex PCR, while the TCRdb copy is restricted to in-frame clones and leaves out a portion. The sample contains approximately 150,000 clones, 8.5% to 12% of which appear only once. Each sorted fraction was over 98% pure. Trimming stripped 5 bases from V and 2 bases from J, with 7 bases between. The CDR3 is 13 residues long. Germline V gene lookup returns CDR1 LNHNV and CDR2 YYDKDF (reference sequence).

The rearrangement links TRBV15 to TRBJ1-5; D unresolved. This TCR came from a man in his late teens or twenties in good health. Sequencing was performed on naive CD4+ T cells from blood. This CDR3 is CATSPEGNQPQHF. The CDR3 coding sequence is TGTGCCACCAGCCCCGAGGGCAATCAGCCCCAGCATTTT.